The sequence of this T cell receptor beta chain was determined in a study of shared clonotypes between healthy human individuals. The protocol was immunoSEQ multiplex PCR, while the TCRdb copy is restricted to in-frame clones and leaves out a portion. The sample yields roughly 1,600,000 clones, 98% seen once. Germline V lookup: CDR1 LNHDA, CDR2 SQIVND (reference sequence). V gave up 8 bases and J gave up 3 bases, with 11 bases separating them. CDR3 size: 13 residues. This TCR was recovered from a man aged 25-45 years in good health. The chain links TRBV19 to TRBJ1-3; the D gene is possibly TRBD1 (5 bases). Sequencing input: naive CD4+ T cells sorted from blood. Subset indicated: CD45RA+ positively selected. CDR3 nucleotide sequence: TGTGCCAGTGGGGCTGCTGTTGGAAACACCATATATTTT. Residues: CASGAAVGNTIYF. Combining the CDR3 with reference TRBV19 and TRBJ1-3 gives the whole variable domain DGGITQSPKYLFRKEGQNVTLSCEQNLNHDAMYWYRQDPGQGLRLIYYSQIVNDFQKGDIAEGYSVSREKKESFPLTVTSAQKNPTAFYLCASGAAVGNTIYFGEGSWLTVV.